This TCR beta chain was obtained from a study of OX40 agonist ivuxolimab in advanced cancers. Study context: One patient with hepatocellular carcinoma and two with cutaneous melanoma, three in all, had partial responses.

About this clone: Its specificity is unknown.

Here immunoSEQ multiplex PCR was the method, and the copy in TCRdb shows in-frame clones only, minus some. The sample carries some 91,000 clones, about 90% recorded once. V was clipped by 4 bases and J by 7 bases; unmatched bases: 6. This CDR3 is 16 amino acids long. CDR1 and CDR2 from the germline V gene are SGHDN and FVKESK. Study conclusions and caveats: No determination was made of the antigen specificity of the expanded peripheral T cells. CD4+ and CD8+ T cells in blood underwent clonal expansion by week 6 at 0.1 to 3.0 mg/kg.

The chain carries TRBV14 and TRBJ2-1; TRBD2 agrees at 14 bases. This specimen consisted of CD4+ or CD8+ T cells sorted from blood, obtained in a trial of the OX40 agonist ivuxolimab. The source is an adult with an advanced solid tumor such as melanoma, head and neck, liver or kidney cancer. CDR3 in DNA: TGTGCCAGCAGCCTTGGGACTAGCGGGAGTTCGAATGAGCAGTTCTTC. It translates to CASSLGTSGSSNEQFF.